The clone carrying this T cell receptor (beta chain) occurred many times. Antigen unknown. V trimming: 2 bases; J trimming: 5 bases; junction bases outside the gene matches: 12. CDR3 length: 19 residues. Germline CDR1 reads MNHEY; CDR2 reads SMNVEV (reference sequence). The data stem from a study of CD8 T cells in ankylosing spondylitis. General study findings and limits: Seemingly characteristic of ankylosing spondylitis blood was a TCR beta motif consisting of under ten highly homologous variants.

Researchers built TCR beta libraries using quantitative 5'-RACE with molecular barcodes. TCRdb independently ran MiXCR on the 5' RACE reads; one entry per CDR3 protein. In the table there are over 600,000 distinct CDR3 sequences, under 20% of which are singletons. The sequence came from a male donor with ankylosing spondylitis. Source material: blood, either unsorted or a sorted T cell fraction (not recorded which). V is TRBV27 and J is TRBJ2-2, with 12 bases that match TRBD2. The CDR3 DNA sequence: TGTGCCAGCAGTTTAAGGGGATTGACTAGCGGGAGACAAACCGGGGAGCTGTTTTTT. Amino acids: CASSLRGLTSGRQTGELFF.